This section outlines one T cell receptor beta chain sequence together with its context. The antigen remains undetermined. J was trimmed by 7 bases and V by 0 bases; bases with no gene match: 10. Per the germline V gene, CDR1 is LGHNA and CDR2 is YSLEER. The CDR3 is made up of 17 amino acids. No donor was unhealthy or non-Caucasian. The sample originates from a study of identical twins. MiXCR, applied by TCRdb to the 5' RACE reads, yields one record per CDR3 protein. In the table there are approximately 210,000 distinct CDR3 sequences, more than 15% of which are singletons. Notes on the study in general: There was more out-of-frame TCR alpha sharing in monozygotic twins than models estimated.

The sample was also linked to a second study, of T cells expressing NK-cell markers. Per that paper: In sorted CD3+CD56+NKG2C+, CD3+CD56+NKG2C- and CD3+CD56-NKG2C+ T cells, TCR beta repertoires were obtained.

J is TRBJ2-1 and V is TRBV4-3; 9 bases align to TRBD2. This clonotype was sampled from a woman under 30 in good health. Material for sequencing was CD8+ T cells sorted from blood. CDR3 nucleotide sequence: TGCGCCAGCAGCCAAGACCACAGGCTAGCGGGGTCGAATGAGCAGTTCTTC. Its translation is CASSQDHRLAGSNEQFF.